This T cell receptor beta chain emerged from a study of T cells after yellow fever vaccination. Notes on the study in general: Peak timing came faster in the weaker secondary response, day 5 versus 15.

TCRdb itself ran the 5' RACE reads through MiXCR, one entry per CDR3 protein. Among hundreds of thousands of distinct CDR3 sequences listed, around 20% were seen once. This clonotype was seen many times. Its antigen remains unknown. V shed 1 base and J shed 1 base, with 10 bases lying between them. Per germline, CDR1 DFQATT and CDR2 SNEGSKA (reference sequence). The CDR3 is 14 residues long. This receptor was identified in a man between 18 and 29 years old who received the YFV17D yellow fever vaccine. The V and J genes are TRBV20-1 and TRBJ1-1, with D possibly matching TRBD1 (6 bases). This sample comprised PBMCs, obtained before the yellow fever booster vaccination. CDR3 sequence (DNA): TGCAGTGCTAGAGCGGGACACAAGAACACTGAAGCTTTCTTT. Translated: CSARAGHKNTEAFF.